The clone carrying this T cell receptor (beta chain) was detected ten times or more. Amplifying from RNA transcripts, the study obtained TCR beta CDR3 regions. Scientists carried out first-round RT-PCR using HTBI primers and then a second-round multiplex PCR. TCRdb called the multiplex PCR reads again in MiXCR, with one record for every CDR3 protein. The data show fewer than 650,000 distinct CDR3 sequences, about a fifth seen once. The sample belongs to a study of Graves' ophthalmopathy and Graves' hyperthyroidism. CDR1 and CDR2 from the germline V gene are LNHDA and SQIVND (reference sequence). This CDR3 spans 17 amino acids. Trimming shortened V by 4 bases and J by 2 bases, and 18 bases separated the two germline ends.

The J gene is TRBJ1-5, the V gene TRBV19; D is possibly TRBD1 (5 bases). The sequenced material came from peripheral blood. This receptor was obtained from a woman between 18 and 30 years old with stable Graves' hyperthyroidism. Some clones in this sample may be carry-over from other donors' samples. DNA for the CDR3: TGTGCCAGTAGTACTCCTCAGGGTGATTGGCGCAATCAGCCCCAGCATTTT. Translated: CASSTPQGDWRNQPQHF.